The clone carrying this T cell receptor (beta chain) turned up a few times. Combining a sample-barcoded 5' primer with a J-beta primer mix, a second PCR ran for roughly 7 to 12 cycles. Each CDR3 protein is one row after TCRdb ran MiXCR on the 5' RACE reads. The sample has about 500,000 distinct CDR3 sequences; around 24% are singletons. The CDR3 loop spans 14 amino acids. Germline V gene sequence: CDR1 SGHTA, CDR2 FQGNSA. The germline V and J ends were trimmed by 0 bases and 5 bases, with 11 bases remaining between them. The data were taken from a study of blood T cells in healthy people across ages. These data are also associated with another study on T cells of mothers and their children.

Sequenced material: blood. The receptor comes from a boy between 10 and 17 years old in good health. The chain has TRBV7-2 and TRBJ2-7; either TRBD1 or TRBD2 may fit D (5 bases each). The CDR3 spells CASSLAWQGDEQYF. As DNA, the CDR3 is TGTGCCAGCAGCTTAGCGTGGCAGGGAGACGAGCAGTACTTC.